A selection of T cell receptor beta chains follows, all from one sample in a study of blood T cell repertoires in COVID-19. Clones were read by immunoSEQ multiplex PCR, and TCRdb kept only the in-frame ones, dropping some. The table lists about 190,000 clones, around 90% of them singletons. Sequenced sample: peripheral blood. The receptors originated from a man in his forties or fifties with acute or convalescent COVID-19. Both conserved end residues are part of each CDR3. Fields, in order: J gene, CDR3 length, V gene, CDR3 protein.

TRBJ2-3 | 14 | TRBV29-1 | CSVETRAVGDTQYF
TRBJ2-1 | 15 | TRBV10-1 | CASSELGTGDNEQFF
TRBJ1-5 | 15 | TRBV19 | CASSIGKGDNQPQHF
TRBJ2-7 | 11 | TRBV20-1 | CSASVQYEQYF
TRBJ1-2 | 13 | TRBV29-1 | CSVVGGLGYGYTF
TRBJ2-4 | 15 | TRBV7-2 | CASSSGQVAKNIQYF
TRBJ2-1 | 14 | TRBV7-9 | CASSLGLANNEQFF
TRBJ2-7 | 14 | TRBV2 | CASSEQGASYEQYF
TRBJ2-3 | 11 | TRBV20-1 | CSVPTGGTQYF
TRBJ2-5 | 14 | TRBV11-2 | CASSLVGQQETQYF
TRBJ2-3 | 16 | TRBV15 | CATSRGGRGSTYTQYF
TRBJ1-5 | 15 | TRBV2 | CASRPDRNSNQPQHF
TRBJ2-7 | 13 | TRBV27 | CASSLDRTYEQYF
TRBJ1-2 | 17 | TRBV19 | CASSRPPGTGRNYGYTF
TRBJ2-7 | 15 | TRBV7-7 | CASSLGAGVTYEQYF
TRBJ2-1 | 16 | TRBV19 | CASSIQGDSSYNEQFF
TRBJ2-3 | 21 | TRBV6-6 | CASSRVTLSSGGAWISDTQYF